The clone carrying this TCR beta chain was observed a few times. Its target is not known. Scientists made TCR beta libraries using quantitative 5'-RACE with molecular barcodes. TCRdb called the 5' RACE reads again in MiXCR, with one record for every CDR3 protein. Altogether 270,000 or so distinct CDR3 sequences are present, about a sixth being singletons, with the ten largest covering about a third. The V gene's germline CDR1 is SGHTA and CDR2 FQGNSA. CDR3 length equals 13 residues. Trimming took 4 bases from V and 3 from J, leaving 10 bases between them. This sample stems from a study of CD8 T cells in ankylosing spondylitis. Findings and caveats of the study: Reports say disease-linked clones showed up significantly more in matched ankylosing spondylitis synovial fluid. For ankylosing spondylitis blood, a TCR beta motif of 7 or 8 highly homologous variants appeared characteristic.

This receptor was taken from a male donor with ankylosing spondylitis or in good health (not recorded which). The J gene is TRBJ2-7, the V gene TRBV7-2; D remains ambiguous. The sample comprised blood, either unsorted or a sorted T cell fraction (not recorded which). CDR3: CASSSFANYEQYF. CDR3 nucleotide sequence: TGTGCCAGCAGCTCCTTCGCAAACTACGAGCAGTACTTC.